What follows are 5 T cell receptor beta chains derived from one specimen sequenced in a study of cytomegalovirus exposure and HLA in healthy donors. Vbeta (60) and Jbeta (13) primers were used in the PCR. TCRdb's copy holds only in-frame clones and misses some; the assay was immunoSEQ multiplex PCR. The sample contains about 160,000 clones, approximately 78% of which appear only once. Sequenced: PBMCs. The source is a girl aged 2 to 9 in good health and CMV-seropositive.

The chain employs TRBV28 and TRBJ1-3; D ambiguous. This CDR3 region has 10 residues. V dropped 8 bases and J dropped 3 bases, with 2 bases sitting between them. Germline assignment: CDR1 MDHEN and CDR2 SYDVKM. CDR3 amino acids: CASLGNTIYF. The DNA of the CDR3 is TGTGCCAGCCTTGGAAACACCATATATTTT.

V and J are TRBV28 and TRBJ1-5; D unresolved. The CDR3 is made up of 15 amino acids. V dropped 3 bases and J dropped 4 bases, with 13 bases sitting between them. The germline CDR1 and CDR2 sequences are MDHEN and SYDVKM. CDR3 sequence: CASSFSGSGNQPQHF. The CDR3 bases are TGTGCCAGCAGTTTTAGTGGGTCGGGGAATCAGCCCCAGCATTTT. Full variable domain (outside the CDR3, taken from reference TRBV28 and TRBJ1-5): DVKVTQSSRYLVKRTGEKVFLECVQDMDHENMFWYRQDPGLGLRLIYFSYDVKMKEKGDIPEGYSVSREKKERFSLILESASTNQTSMYLCASSFSGSGNQPQHFGDGTRLSIL.

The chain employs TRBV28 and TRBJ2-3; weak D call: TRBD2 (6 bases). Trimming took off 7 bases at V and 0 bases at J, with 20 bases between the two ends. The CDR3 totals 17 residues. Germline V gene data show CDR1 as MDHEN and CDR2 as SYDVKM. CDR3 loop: CASTSSGLASSTDTQYF. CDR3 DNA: TGTGCCAGCACCTCGTCCGGGCTAGCGAGTAGCACAGATACGCAGTATTTT. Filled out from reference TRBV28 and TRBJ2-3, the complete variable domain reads DVKVTQSSRYLVKRTGEKVFLECVQDMDHENMFWYRQDPGLGLRLIYFSYDVKMKEKGDIPEGYSVSREKKERFSLILESASTNQTSMYLCASTSSGLASSTDTQYFGPGTRLTVL.

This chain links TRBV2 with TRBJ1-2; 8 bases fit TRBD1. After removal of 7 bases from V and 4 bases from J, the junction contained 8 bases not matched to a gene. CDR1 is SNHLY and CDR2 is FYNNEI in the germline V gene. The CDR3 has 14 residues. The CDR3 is CASITDRVGYGYTF. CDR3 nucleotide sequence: TGTGCCAGCATTACGGACAGGGTGGGCTATGGCTACACCTTC.

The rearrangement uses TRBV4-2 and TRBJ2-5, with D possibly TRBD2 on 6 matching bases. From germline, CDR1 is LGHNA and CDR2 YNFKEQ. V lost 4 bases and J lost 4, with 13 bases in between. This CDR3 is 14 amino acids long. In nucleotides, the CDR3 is TGTGCCAGCAGCCTCGGGGGTTCGTTAGAGACCCAGTACTTC. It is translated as CASSLGGSLETQYF.